Reported below is one T cell receptor beta chain. This clone was recorded a few times. Its cognate antigen has yet to be identified. The sample holds no much larger clone one base away, and base qualities are not on file. To sequence the TCRbeta CDR3 region, genomic DNA was isolated from the sorted cells. The immunoSEQ Assay was used for sequencing of TCRbeta CDR3 regions. What TCRdb holds here is the immuneACCESS table cut down to in-frame rearrangements. Part of the clones is not present; checked against another copy, under half of the missing clones reflect an unresolved V gene, and the others are unexplained. The sample table lists 65,000 or so clones, nearly 90% of them with a count of one. Of the sample, around 5.1% is held by the ten largest clones. The germline V gene sets CDR1 to SGHTA and CDR2 to FQGNSA. V and J lose 7 bases and 5 bases, and a span of 14 bases separates them. Inclusive of the bounding cysteine and phenylalanine, the CDR3 is 13 residues long. Left in the record is the CDR3 DNA by itself, 39 bases read in frame from the first base.

The trial excluded patients who had a history of autoimmune disease or were on systemic immunosuppression. Peripheral blood for TCR sequencing was collected from all dose cohorts at baseline, on cycle 4 day 1, and on cycle 7 day 1. The samples were drawn from a first-in-human, open-label, multicenter phase I dose-escalation trial of ivuxolimab. Adults with locally advanced or metastatic melanoma, renal cell carcinoma, hepatocellular carcinoma or head and neck squamous cell carcinoma were enrolled in the trial. CD4+ and CD8+ T cells were sorted separately from peripheral blood before TCR sequencing. These data originate in a study of OX40 agonist ivuxolimab in advanced cancers. For the study in its entirety: The costimulatory receptor OX40 (CD134) was targeted by ivuxolimab, a fully human IgG2 agonistic monoclonal antibody. Intravenous ivuxolimab was administered to patients every 2 weeks at six dose levels: 0.01, 0.1, 0.3, 1.5, 3 and 10 mg/kg. Of the 50 to 55 patients in dose escalation, about 20 had hepatocellular carcinoma, about 15 had melanoma, 9 had renal cell carcinoma and 9 had head and neck cancer. A male proportion of around 80% and a mean age of roughly 58 years, ranging from about 20 to 80, were recorded for the dose-escalation cohort. Patients were allowed to have had prior anti-PD-1, anti-PD-L1 or anti-CTLA-4 therapy, and 40% to 45% of the dose-escalation patients had been treated with checkpoint inhibitors. Partial responses were achieved by three dose-escalation patients, of whom one had hepatocellular carcinoma and two had cutaneous melanoma. The purpose of peripheral TCRbeta sequencing was to test whether ivuxolimab changed TCR sequence diversity and led to clonal T-cell expansion. The paper describes the monotherapy dose-escalation part (N = 52 patients) of the phase I trial of ivuxolimab. The paper as a whole reports these results and caveats: After ivuxolimab, expanded clones were on average more numerous among CD8+ T cells than among CD4+ T cells. At doses of 0.1 to 3.0 mg/kg, clonal expansion of both CD4+ and CD8+ blood T cells was observed from baseline to week 6. In the 0.1-3.0 mg/kg groups, partial responders were among the patients with the lowest normalized peripheral clonal expansion, particularly in CD8+ T cells. The antigen specificity of the peripheral T cells that underwent clonal expansion was not determined. Low levels of normalized T-cell clonal expansion were also seen in some patients who did not respond.

The chain links TRBV7-2 with TRBJ1-1; the D gene cannot be named for sure. The sequence derives from an adult with an advanced solid tumor such as melanoma, head and neck, liver or kidney cancer. Sample: CD4+ or CD8+ T cells sorted from blood, taken in a trial of the OX40 agonist ivuxolimab. CDR3 reads: CASKSLDGTEAFF. The nucleotide sequence reads as follows: TGTGCCAGCAAAAGCTTAGACGGAACTGAAGCTTTCTTT.